The 22 T cell receptor beta chains below were found in one sample sequenced in a study of neurological immune-mediated disorders. TCRdb reprocessed the 5' RACE reads via MiXCR and lists one record per CDR3 protein. The sample records 32,000 or so distinct CDR3 sequences, roughly 12% being singletons. Sequencing input: PBMCs. The receptors come from an older woman in good health.

CDR3 amino acids: CASSLGAGEFTGELFF. The CDR3 nucleotides are TGTGCCAGCAGCCTCGGTGCGGGAGAGTTCACCGGGGAGCTGTTTTTT. The V and J genes are TRBV28 and TRBJ2-2, with 7 bases matching TRBD2. Germline assignment: CDR1 MDHEN and CDR2 SYDVKM. The ends lost 6 bases at V and 4 bases at J; junction bases unmatched: 11. The CDR3 runs 16 residues.

This clonotype was seen ten or more times. The chain combines TRBV20-1 with TRBJ1-2; the match to TRBD1 covers 7 bases. Germline trimming cut 1 base from V and 0 bases from J; bases unmatched to any gene: 8. The germline CDR1 and CDR2 sequences are DFQATT and SNEGSKA (reference sequence). CDR3 size: 16 residues. The CDR3 loop is CSARVGTATSNYGYTF. CDR3 sequence (DNA): TGCAGTGCTAGAGTTGGGACAGCGACCTCTAACTATGGCTACACCTTC.

This clonotype occurred many times. The chain couples TRBV7-9 to TRBJ1-3; the D is unclear. Trimming took off 3 bases at V and 4 bases at J, with 7 bases between the two ends. CDR1 SEHNR and CDR2 FQNEAQ come from the germline V gene (reference sequence). This CDR3 spans 13 amino acids. The CDR3 spells CASSFGSGNTIYF. The CDR3 coding sequence is TGTGCCAGCAGCTTCGGGTCCGGAAACACCATATATTTT.

A word on this clonotype: A much larger clone differs by one base, so this may be a read error. The chain is built from TRBV20-1 and TRBJ2-3; D gene unclear. With 5 bases removed from V and 6 bases from J, the gap between germline ends came to 21 bases. Germline V gene sequence: CDR1 DFQATT, CDR2 SNEGSKA (reference sequence). This CDR3 has 15 amino acids. The CDR3, as DNA: TGCAGTGCTCCCCGAACCTCCGCCTCGTCGGATACGCAGTATTTT. Its protein product is CSAPRTSASSDTQYF.

To note about this clonotype: Possible read error: a much larger clone is one base away. This chain links TRBV27 with TRBJ2-7; 7 positions agree with TRBD1. The CDR3 consists of 12 residues. CDR1 is MNHEY and CDR2 is SMNVEV in the germline V gene (reference sequence). CDR3 region: CDSSLTGNEQYF. DNA for the CDR3: TGTGACAGCAGTCTGACAGGGAACGAGCAGTACTTC.

The V gene is TRBV27, the J gene TRBJ2-3; D unresolved. From germline, CDR1 is MNHEY and CDR2 SMNVEV (reference sequence). This CDR3 spans 15 amino acids. The V end was cut by 4 bases, the J end by 0 bases, with 11 bases between. For the CDR3, the DNA is TGTGCCAGCAGTTGGTCTAACCCTAGCACAGATACGCAGTATTTT. Translation: CASSWSNPSTDTQYF.

This chain connects TRBV20-1 to TRBJ1-6, with no clear D. The CDR3 contains 17 residues. CDR1 is DFQATT and CDR2 is SNEGSKA in the germline V gene (reference sequence). V was cut by 0 bases and J by 2 bases, with 14 bases left in between. CDR3 nucleotides: TGCAGTGCTAGAGATAACAGTGTCGGAACCTATAATTCACCCCTCCACTTT. This codes for CSARDNSVGTYNSPLHF.

Many counts were recorded for this clonotype. The chain links TRBV28 to TRBJ1-2, with D tentatively TRBD1 (6 bases). V dropped 6 bases and J dropped 4 bases, with 15 bases sitting between them. The CDR3 has 14 amino acids. From germline, CDR1 is MDHEN and CDR2 SYDVKM. Here the CDR3 DNA reads TGTGCCAGCAGACCAGACACAGGGCGCTATGGCTACACCTTC. It yields the protein CASRPDTGRYGYTF.

This clonotype has at least ten counts. The chain has TRBV20-1 and TRBJ2-6; TRBD1 might be the D (6 bases). CDR1 DFQATT and CDR2 SNEGSKA come from the germline V gene (reference sequence). The V and J ends lost 5 bases and 2 bases respectively, with 10 bases between them. The CDR3 has 14 amino acids. CDR3 region: CSAGPGAGANVLTF. The CDR3 DNA is TGCAGTGCTGGTCCAGGGGCTGGGGCCAACGTCCTGACTTTC.

This clonotype was recorded at least ten times. J is TRBJ2-7 and V is TRBV4-1, with TRBD2 as a possible D gene (5 bases). The V end lost 3 bases, the J end lost 7 bases, and 19 bases lay between the germline ends. Germline CDR1 and CDR2: MGHRA and YSYEKL. CDR3 size: 15 residues. CDR3 in amino acids: CASSHQMEDLREQYF. The CDR3 DNA sequence: TGCGCCAGCAGCCACCAAATGGAGGATCTGAGGGAGCAGTACTTC.

This clonotype was counted at least ten times. The J gene is TRBJ1-1, the V gene TRBV7-3; TRBD1 agrees at 8 bases. With V trimmed by 5 bases and J by 1 base, 3 bases remained unmatched. CDR1 and CDR2 from the germline V gene are SGHTA and FQGTGA. This CDR3 contains 14 residues. This CDR3 is CASSIGQGNTEAFF. As DNA, the CDR3 is TGTGCCAGCAGCATCGGACAGGGGAACACTGAAGCTTTCTTT.

This clonotype was seen ten or more times. The chain links TRBV3-1 to TRBJ2-4, with no clear D. Trimming removed 3 bases from V and 0 bases from J, with 9 bases in between. Germline V gives CDR1 LGHDT, CDR2 YNNKEL (reference sequence). There are 15 residues in the CDR3. CDR3 sequence: CASSQAVLAKNIQYF. The CDR3 DNA is TGTGCCAGCAGCCAGGCTGTGCTAGCCAAAAACATTCAGTACTTC.

This clonotype was counted many times. The V gene is TRBV11-2, the J gene TRBJ2-5; D remains unclear. Looked up from germline, CDR1 is SGHAT and CDR2 is FQNNGV. Trimming left V 5 bases short and J 7 bases short, with 14 bases between. This CDR3 contains 13 residues. Here the CDR3 DNA reads TGTGCCAGCAGCCCCGACGGTGGAAGGACCCAGTACTTC. Amino acids: CASSPDGGRTQYF.

The rearrangement links TRBV5-1 to TRBJ1-1; 9 bases align to TRBD1. The CDR3 length is 15 residues. Unmatched junction bases numbered 6, after V lost 3 bases and J lost 3 bases. Germline-derived CDR1 and CDR2 are SGHRS and YFSETQ. The CDR3 loop is CASSWTTGGDTEAFF. CDR3 DNA: TGCGCCAGCAGCTGGACGACAGGGGGGGACACTGAAGCTTTCTTT. Supplemented by reference TRBV5-1 and TRBJ1-1, the full variable domain reads KAGVTQTPRYLIKTRGQQVTLSCSPISGHRSVSWYQQTPGQGLQFLFEYFSETQRNKGNFPGRFSGRQFSNSRSEMNVSTLELGDSALYLCASSWTTGGDTEAFFGQGTRLTVV.

This clonotype was detected ten times or more. A much more abundant neighbour one base away suggests this may be a read error. This chain links TRBV7-2 with TRBJ2-2; TRBD1 aligns across 7 bases. This CDR3 comprises 15 residues. Germline V gene data show CDR1 as SGHTA and CDR2 as FQGNSA. Trimming at V came to 6 bases and at J to 6 bases, leaving 10 bases not matched to a gene. CDR3: CTSRAFTGVSGELFF. DNA of the CDR3: TGTACCAGCAGGGCCTTCACAGGGGTTTCCGGGGAGCTGTTTTTT.

This clonotype was recorded many times. The rearrangement links TRBV12-3 or TRBV12-4 to TRBJ1-5, with D perhaps TRBD1 (5 bases). This CDR3 contains 16 residues. Trimming cost V 0 bases and J 2 bases, with 11 bases left between them. The CDR3 spells CASSLAGGGGNQPQHF. In nucleotides, the CDR3 is TGTGCCAGCAGTTTAGCTGGGGGAGGGGGCAATCAGCCCCAGCATTTT.

The chain recombines TRBV4-1 with TRBJ2-6; tentatively, D is TRBD2 (6 bases). CDR3 length equals 17 residues. Germline CDR1 and CDR2: MGHRA and YSYEKL. The V end was cut by 0 bases, the J end by 10 bases, with 19 bases between. For the CDR3, the DNA is TGCGCCAGCAGCCAAGATACGGCGGCTTCTGGGACTAACGTCCTGACTTTC. Protein product: CASSQDTAASGTNVLTF.

This clonotype has ten or more counts. This chain joins TRBV5-6 and TRBJ2-5; D possibly matches TRBD1 or TRBD2 (7 bases each). Germline CDR1 is SGHDT and CDR2 is YYEEEE. Trimming pared 2 bases from V and 0 bases from J, leaving 14 bases between. This CDR3 contains 16 residues. The CDR3 DNA follows: TGTGCCAGCAGCTTCAGGGGGGGCCCAAACCAAGAGACCCAGTACTTC. It codes for CASSFRGGPNQETQYF. The full variable domain, with the rest looked up from reference TRBV5-6 and TRBJ2-5, is DAGVTQSPTHLIKTRGQQVTLRCSPKSGHDTVSWYQQALGQGPQFIFQYYEEEERQRGNFPDRFSGHQFPNYSSELNVNALLLGDSALYLCASSFRGGPNQETQYFGPGTRLLVL.

At least ten counts were recorded for this clonotype. The rearrangement joins TRBV5-1 to TRBJ2-1, with 11 nucleotides matching TRBD1. CDR3 length equals 13 residues. Germline assignment: CDR1 SGHRS and CDR2 YFSETQ. The V segment lost 7 bases and the J segment 8 bases; nucleotides outside the gene matches: 5. CDR3 sequence: CASGGQGADEQFF. CDR3 nucleotide sequence: TGCGCCAGCGGCGGACAGGGGGCGGATGAGCAGTTCTTC.

The table lists this clonotype with a count of one. Germline is not matched at one junction end, which may reflect a read error. This rearrangement joins TRBV12-3 or TRBV12-4 to TRBJ2-7, with 9 bases matching TRBD1. This CDR3 contains 14 residues. The CDR3 here is CASSRDRASYDQYF. Here the CDR3 DNA reads TGTGCCAGCAGTAGGGACAGGGCCTCCTACGACCAGTACTTC.

This clonotype was found many times. Being one base from a much bigger clone, this may be a read error. The rearrangement uses TRBV18 and TRBJ2-6, with a possible D match to TRBD1 (5 bases). Germline lookup yields CDR1 KGHSH and CDR2 LQKENI. Trimming took off 3 bases at V and 1 base at J, with 13 bases between the two ends. The CDR3 runs 17 residues. The CDR3 region is CASSPRQGWSGANVLTF. DNA of the CDR3: TGTGCCAGCTCACCCCGGCAGGGTTGGTCTGGGGCCAACGTCCTGACTTTC.

This clonotype rates as medium-sized. The chain recombines TRBV7-2 with TRBJ1-1; D is ambiguous. V shed 1 base and J shed 0 bases, with 9 bases lying between them. Germline V lookup: CDR1 SGHTA, CDR2 FQGNSA. CDR3 length: 15 residues. The CDR3 DNA sequence: TGTGCCAGCAGCTTAGAGAGCCTAATGAACACTGAAGCTTTCTTT. Translation: CASSLESLMNTEAFF.